This is a list of T cell receptor beta chains from one sample in a study of OX40 agonist ivuxolimab in advanced cancers. The assay was immunoSEQ multiplex PCR, and TCRdb's table has in-frame clones only and misses some. The sample carries tens of thousands of clones, roughly nine tenths recorded once. Sequences were derived from CD4+ or CD8+ T cells sorted from blood, sampled in a trial of the OX40 agonist ivuxolimab. All receptors come from an adult with an advanced solid tumor such as melanoma, head and neck, liver or kidney cancer. Both conserved end residues are part of each CDR3. The D gene is left open where the match is weak. Some rows have no size entry. The others give once, few or many, or a class for an expanded clone.

cdr3_nt cdr3_aa clone_size d_call j_call v_call
TGCGCCAGCAGCCCCTCCGGGACCAACTACGAGCAGTACTTC CASSPSGTNYEQYF once NA TRBJ2-7 TRBV5-1
TGTGCCAGCAGCGTCGTAAGGACAGGGGGCTACGAGCAGTACTTC CASSVVRTGGYEQYF NA TRBD1 TRBJ2-7 TRBV7-9
TGTGCCAGCAGCCCCCGCGGAAACACCATATATTTT CASSPRGNTIYF NA NA TRBJ1-3 TRBV9
TGTGCCAGCAGCTTGCCAGGGCAAGGAGTTAATGAGCAGTTCTTC CASSLPGQGVNEQFF NA NA TRBJ2-1 TRBV5-6
TGTGCCAGCAGTCGCGACCCCTTCAGGGGTGGCACTGAAGCTTTCTTT CASSRDPFRGGTEAFF NA NA TRBJ1-1 TRBV28
TGCGCCAGCAGCCACGTCGGTTCCCTTGAGACCCAGTACTTC CASSHVGSLETQYF once NA TRBJ2-5 TRBV4-1
TGTGCCAGCAAATCTGTAGGACAGGGGAGGTCAGAACTGTTTTTT CASKSVGQGRSELFF NA TRBD1 TRBJ1-4 TRBV28
TGTGCCAGCAGTATCGGAGGACAGAATGAGCAGTTCTTC CASSIGGQNEQFF NA NA TRBJ2-1 TRBV7-9
TGTGCCAGCAGCTTGGTGTGGACAGGGGGAGTAAATCAGCCCCAGCATTTT CASSLVWTGGVNQPQHF NA TRBD1 TRBJ1-5 TRBV5-5
TGCGCCAGCAGCGCCGGGACAGGAATCTCCTACGAGCAGTACTTC CASSAGTGISYEQYF NA TRBD1 TRBJ2-7 TRBV4-3
TGCGCCAGCAGCGCGGGACAGGCGAACACTGAAGCTTTCTTT CASSAGQANTEAFF NA TRBD1 TRBJ1-1 TRBV5-1
TGTGCCAGCAGCAAGGGGGGACAAGCCCTTCAGCCCCAGCATTTT CASSKGGQALQPQHF NA NA TRBJ1-5 TRBV7-9
TGTGCCAGCTCACCACTTTCAGAATATGGCTACACCTTC CASSPLSEYGYTF NA NA TRBJ1-2 TRBV18
TGTGCCAGCAGCAAAAGTACCGGGGAGCTGTTTTTT CASSKSTGELFF NA NA TRBJ2-2 TRBV9
TGTGCCAGCAGCATGACCGGGACCCTAGGGGAGACCCAGTACTTC CASSMTGTLGETQYF NA NA TRBJ2-5 TRBV7-2
TGCGCCAGCAGCCTCGGGACAGGGGTACTCGAGCAGTACTTC CASSLGTGVLEQYF NA TRBD1 TRBJ2-7 TRBV5-1
TGTGCCAGCAGTTTTGGCATCCTCTACGAGCAGTACTTC CASSFGILYEQYF NA NA TRBJ2-7 TRBV27
TGTGCCAGCAGTTTCGGACAGGAGATGTCCCTCCACTTT CASSFGQEMSLHF NA TRBD1 TRBJ1-6 TRBV6-6
TGTGCCAGCAGCTTGAGGGGGACCCAGTACTTC CASSLRGTQYF once NA TRBJ2-5 TRBV5-7
TGTGCCTGGAGTGGGACCGGGAGAAAGCCCCACGAGCAGTACTTC CAWSGTGRKPHEQYF NA NA TRBJ2-7 TRBV30
TGTGCCAGCAGTTATACTAGCGGTACTTACCAAGAGACCCAGTACTTC CASSYTSGTYQETQYF NA TRBD2 TRBJ2-5 TRBV6-5
TGTGCCAGCGGAGACAGGGTACAAGAGACCCAGTACTTC CASGDRVQETQYF NA TRBD1 TRBJ2-5 TRBV28
TGTGCCAGCAGCCAGAACCTGGGGCCGGGTTGGGAGCAGTACTTC CASSQNLGPGWEQYF NA NA TRBJ2-7 TRBV14
TGTGCCCGTCCTAAGACCCAGTACTTC CARPKTQYF NA NA TRBJ2-5 TRBV30
TGTGCCAGCAGCTATCAGGGGGCGAACACCGGGGAGCTGTTTTTT CASSYQGANTGELFF NA TRBD1 TRBJ2-2 TRBV11-2
TGTGCCAGCAGTTATGGGCCCACCCGGTATTTT CASSYGPTRYF NA NA TRBJ2-3 TRBV6-5
TGCGCCAGCAGCTCTGACCCTAACAGGGAGAACACTGAAGCTTTCTTT CASSSDPNRENTEAFF NA NA TRBJ1-1 TRBV5-1
TGTGCCAGCAGCGCCATGACAGGGGTAGGGAACACCATATATTTT CASSAMTGVGNTIYF few TRBD1 TRBJ1-3 TRBV9
TGTGCCAGCAGTTTAAGGGGCGGGGACCGCCTGGACATTCAGTACTTC CASSLRGGDRLDIQYF NA NA TRBJ2-4 TRBV27
TGTGCCAGCAGTACCTTGATCCCGAACACTGAAGCTTTCTTT CASSTLIPNTEAFF NA NA TRBJ1-1 TRBV6-5
TGCGCCAGCAGCCAAGACGGCGGGGGCTCCTACAATGAGCAGTTCTTC CASSQDGGGSYNEQFF NA TRBD2 TRBJ2-1 TRBV4-3
TGTGCCAGCAGCCGACTCCAGGGGATTGGAAACACCATATATTTT CASSRLQGIGNTIYF NA NA TRBJ1-3 TRBV11-2
TGCGCCAGCAGCCAACAAAAAACTATTAATGAGCAGTTCTTC CASSQQKTINEQFF NA NA TRBJ2-1 TRBV4-3
TGTGCCAGCAGCTCCTTTGGCAGGGGGAACTACAATGAGCAGTTCTTC CASSSFGRGNYNEQFF NA TRBD1 TRBJ2-1 TRBV13
TGTGCCCTCGCCCCCGGGACAGGGGTTCAGCCCCAGCATTTT CALAPGTGVQPQHF many TRBD1 TRBJ1-5 TRBV30
TGTGCCAGCAGTTATTTGAACACTGAAGCTTTCTTT CASSYLNTEAFF NA NA TRBJ1-1 TRBV2
TGTGCCAGCAGCTTTGGGGGGAGGGGCGCAGATACGCAGTATTTT CASSFGGRGADTQYF NA TRBD2 TRBJ2-3 TRBV11-1
TGTGCCAGCAGTGGGCTGGGGAACGAGCAGTACTTC CASSGLGNEQYF NA NA TRBJ2-7 TRBV5-8
TGTGCCAGCAGCCCCCGGGACTCTCCGAGCACCGGGGAGCTGTTTTTT CASSPRDSPSTGELFF NA NA TRBJ2-2 TRBV4-2
TGCGCCAGCAAACCGTCGGGGAACACAGATACGCAGTATTTT CASKPSGNTDTQYF once NA TRBJ2-3 TRBV10-2
TGCGCCAGCAGCTTGGAGAGTAGCGGTCACTCCTACAATGAGCAGTTCTTC CASSLESSGHSYNEQFF NA NA TRBJ2-1 TRBV5-1
TGTGCCAGCAGTGAAGTTCGGCAGGTTAATCAGCCCCAGCATTTT CASSEVRQVNQPQHF NA NA TRBJ1-5 TRBV6-1